Following are 17 T cell receptor beta chains from one sample sequenced in a study of blood T cell repertoires in COVID-19 (dated by TCRdb to about 2020). To prepare the library, the immunoSEQ multiplex PCR assay was applied. What TCRdb holds here is the immuneACCESS table cut down to in-frame rearrangements. Part of the clones is not present; checked against another copy, under half of the missing clones reflect an unresolved V gene, and the others are unexplained. The sample table holds 200,000 to 250,000 clones, of which under 90% were seen once. Of the sample, 15% to 20% falls within the top ten clones. Material: peripheral blood. The receptor source for this set is a man younger than 40 with active or convalescent COVID-19.

J is TRBJ2-1 and V is TRBV10-1, with 12 bases that match TRBD2. V lost 3 bases and J lost 9; bases outside the gene matches: 6. Germline V gene lookup returns CDR1 WNHNN and CDR2 SYGVQD (reference sequence). This CDR3 region has 15 residues. CDR3 sequence (DNA): TGCGCCAGCAGTGACCCTAGCGGGGGGGCGGTTGAGCAGTTCTTC. Translation: CASSDPSGGAVEQFF.

The gene calls are TRBV10-3 and TRBJ1-2; no firm D call. Germline V gene sequence: CDR1 ENHRY, CDR2 SYGVKD. V was pared by 3 bases and J by 5 bases, with 7 bases between. The CDR3 loop spans 12 amino acids. CDR3: CAISERGYGYTF. The CDR3 DNA is TGTGCCATCAGTGAAAGAGGATATGGCTACACCTTC.

The chain carries TRBV11-3 and TRBJ2-7, with 10 bases lining up with TRBD1. The germline V gene has CDR1 SGHNT and CDR2 YENEEA. CDR3 length: 15 amino acids. The J segment lost 5 bases and the V segment lost 5 bases, leaving 9 bases of the junction unmatched. For the CDR3, the DNA is TGTGCCAGCAGCGCGTCCGGGACAGGGGTTCACGAGCAGTACTTC. Protein product: CASSASGTGVHEQYF. The full variable domain, its missing parts supplied by reference TRBV11-3 and TRBJ2-7, is EAGVVQSPRYKIIEKKQPVAFWCNPISGHNTLYWYLQNLGQGPELLIRYENEEAVDDSQLPKDRFSAERLKGVDSTLKIQPAELGDSAVYLCASSASGTGVHEQYFGPGTRLTVT.

In this sample, this clone turned up once. The chain links TRBV11-2 to TRBJ2-5, with a weak D call TRBD2 (6 bases). CDR1 is SGHAT and CDR2 is FQNNGV in the germline V gene. The length of the CDR3 is 14 residues. The V end lost 3 bases, the J end lost 5 bases, and 13 bases lay between the germline ends. The CDR3 DNA follows: TGTGCCAGCAGCTTGGGGACTGCGGTTGAGACCCAGTACTTC. Protein product: CASSLGTAVETQYF.

The chain carries TRBV9 and TRBJ1-2; unclear D gene. The CDR3 consists of 15 residues. Trimming removed 0 bases at V and 8 bases at J, with 17 bases between. The germline V gene has CDR1 SGDLS and CDR2 YYNGEE. This chain's CDR3 is CASSVDGGGGRGYTF. Here the CDR3 DNA reads TGTGCCAGCAGCGTAGATGGCGGAGGAGGGCGGGGCTACACCTTC.

The chain links TRBV27 to TRBJ2-7; 7 bases align to TRBD2. V was clipped by 2 bases and J by 4 bases; unmatched bases: 8. Germline CDR1 MNHEY, CDR2 SMNVEV (reference sequence). The CDR3 loop spans 15 amino acids. Here the CDR3 DNA reads TGTGCCAGCAGTTTAAGCGGGACTAATCGTTACGAGCAGTACTTC. Amino acid sequence: CASSLSGTNRYEQYF.

V gene TRBV4-3 combines with J gene TRBJ2-4, with D possibly being TRBD2 (6 bases). The CDR3 spans 16 residues. In germline, CDR1 is LGHNA, CDR2 YSLEER. The V gene lost 4 bases and the J gene lost 8 bases, with 21 bases spanning the gap. The CDR3 DNA is TGCGCCAGCAGCCCCAGCGTGGGGGGACCCAGTGACATTCAGTACTTC. Translating gives CASSPSVGGPSDIQYF.

The chain employs TRBV2 and TRBJ2-1; 9 nucleotides line up with TRBD1. J lost 3 bases, V lost 5 bases, and 8 bases had no gene match. From germline, CDR1 is SNHLY and CDR2 FYNNEI. This CDR3 has 16 residues. The CDR3 here is CASSPTGTGFYNEQFF. CDR3 DNA sequence: TGTGCCAGCAGTCCCACCGGGACAGGGTTCTACAATGAGCAGTTCTTC.

The gene calls are TRBV4-3 and TRBJ2-3; TRBD2 matches 9 bases. V gave up 0 bases and J gave up 3 bases; unmatched junction bases: 10. Germline V CDR1 and CDR2: LGHNA, YSLEER. The CDR3 is 18 residues long. CDR3 nucleotide sequence: TGCGCCAGCAGCCAAGATCTGACGCGGGGGGGAGGGACAGATACGCAGTATTTT. As protein: CASSQDLTRGGGTDTQYF.

The J gene is TRBJ2-1, the V gene TRBV2; no clear D. This CDR3 region has 13 residues. Trimming cost V 2 bases and J 8 bases, with 10 bases left between them. The germline CDR1 and CDR2 sequences are SNHLY and FYNNEI. The CDR3 loop is CASSEPLGHEQFF. Here the CDR3 DNA reads TGTGCCAGCAGTGAACCCCTGGGCCATGAGCAGTTCTTC. The full variable domain, with the rest looked up from reference TRBV2 and TRBJ2-1, is EPEVTQTPSHQVTQMGQEVILRCVPISNHLYFYWYRQILGQKVEFLVSFYNNEISEKSEIFDDQFSVERPDGSNFTLKIRSTKLEDSAMYFCASSEPLGHEQFFGPGTRLTVL.

The chain links TRBV7-2 to TRBJ2-7; 9 bases line up with TRBD2. V dropped 1 base and J dropped 2; count of bases not matched to a gene: 9. This CDR3 contains 17 residues. In germline, CDR1 is SGHTA, CDR2 FQGNSA. The CDR3 loop is CASSLGPGLAKTYEQYF. CDR3 nucleotide sequence: TGTGCCAGCAGCTTAGGACCCGGACTAGCGAAAACCTACGAGCAGTACTTC.

J is TRBJ1-2 and V is TRBV6-5; D may be TRBD1 (6 bases). The V end lost 5 bases, the J end lost 4 bases, and 11 bases lay between the germline ends. There are 13 residues in the CDR3. Germline CDR1 reads MNHEY; CDR2 reads SVGAGI. Here the CDR3 reads CASSPGHTYGYTF. CDR3 nucleotide sequence: TGTGCCAGCAGTCCGGGACACACCTATGGCTACACCTTC.

A single count supports this clone. In DNA form, the CDR3 reads TGTGCCAGCAGCATCGACAGGGGGCAGCAGCCCCAGCATTTT. Its translation: CASSIDRGQQPQHF. V usage is TRBV7-9 and J usage is TRBJ1-5; 10 bases match TRBD1. There are 14 residues in the CDR3. Looked up from germline, CDR1 is SEHNR and CDR2 is FQNEAQ (reference sequence). Trimming at V came to 5 bases and at J to 7 bases, leaving 5 bases not matched to a gene. The entire variable domain, with the rest obtained from reference TRBV7-9 and TRBJ1-5, is as follows: DTGVSQNPRHKITKRGQNVTFRCDPISEHNRLYWYRQTLGQGPEFLTYFQNEAQLEKSRLLSDRFSAERPKGSFSTLEIQRTEQGDSAMYLCASSIDRGQQPQHFGDGTRLSIL.

The chain joins TRBV7-2 to TRBJ1-3; 10 bases map to TRBD1. Germline V gives CDR1 SGHTA, CDR2 FQGNSA. CDR3 length: 15 residues. J gave up 4 bases and V 5 bases, and 5 bases lay outside the gene matches. CDR3 bases: TGTGCCAGCAGCATGGGACAGGGGTACGGAAACACCATATATTTT. Translated: CASSMGQGYGNTIYF.

V gene TRBV12-3 or TRBV12-4 combines with J gene TRBJ2-7; 8 positions match TRBD1. The trim removed 3 bases at V and 5 bases at J, leaving 3 bases unmatched. The CDR3 extends over 13 amino acids. CDR3 DNA sequence: TGTGCCAGCAGTTTGACAGGGGAGCACGAGCAGTACTTC. Amino acids: CASSLTGEHEQYF.

This CDR3 reads CASSPFDRGPYNTEAFF. CDR3 in DNA: TGTGCCAGCAGCCCGTTCGACAGGGGGCCCTATAACACTGAAGCTTTCTTT. The rearrangement links TRBV28 to TRBJ1-1; 10 bases fit TRBD1. The CDR3 is 17 residues long. V lost 6 bases and J lost 2; bases outside the gene matches: 12. Germline CDR1 reads MDHEN; CDR2 reads SYDVKM.

The rearrangement links TRBV4-1 to TRBJ2-7, with 13 bases lining up with TRBD2. V trimming: 1 base; J trimming: 4 bases; junction bases outside the gene matches: 7. CDR1 and CDR2 from the germline V gene are MGHRA and YSYEKL. The CDR3 runs 17 residues. CDR3 nucleotide sequence: TGCGCCAGCAGCCAAGGACTAGCGGGGGGCCGGGGGTACGAGCAGTACTTC. Its protein is CASSQGLAGGRGYEQYF.